This T cell receptor beta chain came from a study of cytomegalovirus exposure and HLA in healthy donors. The study ran its PCR with 60 Vbeta and 13 Jbeta primers. The table came from immunoSEQ multiplex PCR; TCRdb's copy has only in-frame clones and leaves some out. The table has 150,000 to 200,000 clones, about 75% seen once. Germline V lookup: CDR1 LGHNA, CDR2 YNFKEQ. Trimming cost V 0 bases and J 4 bases; bases outside gene matches: 2. CDR3 length: 16 residues. Nominal health characterized the donors when sampled, though unrecorded immune exposures were likely. Turning to this clone: Its antigen is not identified.

Study conclusions and caveats: Other equally common chains were less clonally expanded than HLA-associated TCR beta chains, a later analysis showed. HLA allele associations emerged for about 16,000 TCR beta sequences in a later analysis, at 0.05 false discovery rate. A previous analysis found most TCR beta V segments productive roughly 90% or roughly 30% of the time.

Sequencing input: PBMCs. This receptor was taken from a woman in her 40s in good health and CMV-seropositive. V and J are TRBV4-2 and TRBJ2-1, with TRBD2 matching 11 bases. This CDR3 reads CASSQEGTSGYNEQFF. CDR3 sequence (DNA): TGTGCCAGCAGCCAAGAAGGGACTAGCGGTTACAATGAGCAGTTCTTC.